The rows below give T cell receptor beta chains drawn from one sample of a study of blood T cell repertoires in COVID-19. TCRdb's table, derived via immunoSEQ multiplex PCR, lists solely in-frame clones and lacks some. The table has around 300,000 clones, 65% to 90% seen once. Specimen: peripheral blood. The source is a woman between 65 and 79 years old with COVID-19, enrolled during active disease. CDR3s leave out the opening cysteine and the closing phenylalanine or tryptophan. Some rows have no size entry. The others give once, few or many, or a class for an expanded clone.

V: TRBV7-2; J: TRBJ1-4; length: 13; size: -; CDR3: ASSPSRDTVEKLF
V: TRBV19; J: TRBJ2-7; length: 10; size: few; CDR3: ASSDRGYEQY
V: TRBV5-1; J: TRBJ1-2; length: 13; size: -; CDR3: ASSDMRTGGYGYT
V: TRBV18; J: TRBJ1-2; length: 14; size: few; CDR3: ASSPETGPTNYGYT
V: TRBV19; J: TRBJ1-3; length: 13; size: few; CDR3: ASSMTADSGNTIY
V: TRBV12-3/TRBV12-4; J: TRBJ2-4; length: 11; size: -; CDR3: ASSRDSGNIQY
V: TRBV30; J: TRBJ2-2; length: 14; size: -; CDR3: AWSFDRFGGTGELF
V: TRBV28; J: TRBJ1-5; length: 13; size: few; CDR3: ASSPLLSWNQPQH
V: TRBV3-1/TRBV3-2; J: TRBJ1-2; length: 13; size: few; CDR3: ASSQEISGGSGYT
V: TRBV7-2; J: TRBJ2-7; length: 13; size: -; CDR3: ASSFSGGRSYEQY
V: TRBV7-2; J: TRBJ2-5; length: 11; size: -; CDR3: ASSLARQETQY
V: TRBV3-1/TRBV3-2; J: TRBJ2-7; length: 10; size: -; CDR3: ASAFRGDEQY
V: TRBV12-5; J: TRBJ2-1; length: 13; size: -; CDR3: ASGPTAGGLYEQF
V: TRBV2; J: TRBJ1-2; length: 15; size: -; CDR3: ASSGPPGQGMENGYT
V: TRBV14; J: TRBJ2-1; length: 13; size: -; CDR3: ASSLGVFRYNEQF
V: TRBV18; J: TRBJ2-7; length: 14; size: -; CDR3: ASSPPYGGVSYEQY
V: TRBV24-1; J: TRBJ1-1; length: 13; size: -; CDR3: ATSDPRGGNTEAF
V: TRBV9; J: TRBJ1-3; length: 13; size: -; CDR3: ASSVEWQGGNTIY
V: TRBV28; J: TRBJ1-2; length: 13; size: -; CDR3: ASSRGGQGEIGYT
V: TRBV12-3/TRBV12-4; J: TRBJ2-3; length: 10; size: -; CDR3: ASSFQIDTQY
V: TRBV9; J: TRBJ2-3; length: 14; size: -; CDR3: ASSQEGQGWADTQY
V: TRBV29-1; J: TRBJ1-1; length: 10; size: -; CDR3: SVRTGSREAF
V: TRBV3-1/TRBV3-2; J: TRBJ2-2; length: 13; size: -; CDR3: ASSQRWTYTGELF
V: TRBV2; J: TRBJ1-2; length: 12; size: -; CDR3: ASSVGTGGYGYT
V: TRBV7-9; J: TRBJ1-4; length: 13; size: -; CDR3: ASSPQQGTNEKLF
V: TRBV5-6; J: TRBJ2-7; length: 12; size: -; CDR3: ASSFSSGGYEQY
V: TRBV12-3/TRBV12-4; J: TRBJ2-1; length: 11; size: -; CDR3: ATSGGLYNEQF
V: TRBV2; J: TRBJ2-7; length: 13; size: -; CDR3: ASSEVGGVSGEQY
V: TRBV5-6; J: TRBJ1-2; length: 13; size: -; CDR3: ASSLEVRGFYGYT
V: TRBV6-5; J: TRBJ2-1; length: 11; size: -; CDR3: ASGLRGGNEQF
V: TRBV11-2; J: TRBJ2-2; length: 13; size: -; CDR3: ASSAWTVISGELF
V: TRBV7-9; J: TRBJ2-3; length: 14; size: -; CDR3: ASSLYRPSGTDTQY
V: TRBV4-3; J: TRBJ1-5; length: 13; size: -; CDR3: ASSHDRTDNQPQH
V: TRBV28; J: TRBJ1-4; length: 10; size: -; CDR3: ASSLEVEKLF
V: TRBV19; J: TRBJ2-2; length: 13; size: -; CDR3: ATALGRLSTGELF
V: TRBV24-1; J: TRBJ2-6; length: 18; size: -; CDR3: ATSDPQEGGVFPGANVLT
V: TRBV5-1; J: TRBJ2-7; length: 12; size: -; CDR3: ASSLQGDSYEQY
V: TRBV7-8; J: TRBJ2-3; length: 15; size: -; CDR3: ASSPRGDPQGTDTQY
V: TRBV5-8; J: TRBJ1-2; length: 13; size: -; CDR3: ASSRIKQGSHGYT
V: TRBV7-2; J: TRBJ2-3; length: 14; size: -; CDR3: ASSLRALGKSNTQY
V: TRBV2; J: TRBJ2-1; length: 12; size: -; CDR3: ASTEGSSYNEQF
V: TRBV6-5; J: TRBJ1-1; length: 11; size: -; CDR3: ASSYNGPTGAF
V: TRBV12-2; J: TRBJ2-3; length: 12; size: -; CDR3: ARRAGGRTDTQY
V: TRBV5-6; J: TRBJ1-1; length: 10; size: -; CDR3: ASSLVGQEAF
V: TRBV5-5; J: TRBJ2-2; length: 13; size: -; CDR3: ASSLRTGNTGELF
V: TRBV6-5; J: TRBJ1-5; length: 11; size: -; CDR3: ASSRYSNQPQH
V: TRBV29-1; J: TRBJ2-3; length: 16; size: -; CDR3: SVVLPGTGAEDTDTQY
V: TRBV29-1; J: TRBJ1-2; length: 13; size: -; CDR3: SVVGGDGGYYGYT